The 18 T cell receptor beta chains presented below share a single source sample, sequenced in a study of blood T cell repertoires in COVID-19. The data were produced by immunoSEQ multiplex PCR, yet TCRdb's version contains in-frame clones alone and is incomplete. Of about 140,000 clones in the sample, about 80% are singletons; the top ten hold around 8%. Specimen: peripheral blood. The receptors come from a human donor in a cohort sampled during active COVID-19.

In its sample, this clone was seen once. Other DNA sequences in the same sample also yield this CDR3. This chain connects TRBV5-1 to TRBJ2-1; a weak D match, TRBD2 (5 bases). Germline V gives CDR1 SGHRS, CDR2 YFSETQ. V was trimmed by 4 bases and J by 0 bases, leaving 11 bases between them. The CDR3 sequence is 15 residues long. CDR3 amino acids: CASSLDGSSYNEQFF. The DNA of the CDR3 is TGCGCCAGCAGCCTGGATGGGAGCTCCTACAATGAGCAGTTCTTC.

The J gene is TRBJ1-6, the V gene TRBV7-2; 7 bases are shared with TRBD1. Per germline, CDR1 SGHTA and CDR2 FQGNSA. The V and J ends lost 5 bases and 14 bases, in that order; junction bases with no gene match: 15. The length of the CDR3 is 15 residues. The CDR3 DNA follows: TGTGCCAGCAGCCTCGCGGGACAGCTAGACTCGGCCCTCCACTTT. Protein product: CASSLAGQLDSALHF.

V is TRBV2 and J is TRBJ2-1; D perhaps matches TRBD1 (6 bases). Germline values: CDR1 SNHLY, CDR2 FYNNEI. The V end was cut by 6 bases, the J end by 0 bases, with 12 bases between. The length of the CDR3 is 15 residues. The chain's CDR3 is CASSKDSNSYNEQFF. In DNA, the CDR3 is TGTGCCAGCAGCAAGGACAGTAACTCCTACAATGAGCAGTTCTTC.

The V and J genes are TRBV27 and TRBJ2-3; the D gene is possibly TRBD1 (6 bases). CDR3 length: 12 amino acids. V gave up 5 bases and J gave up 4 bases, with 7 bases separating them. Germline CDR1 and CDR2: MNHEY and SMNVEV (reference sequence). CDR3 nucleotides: TGTGCCAGCAGTCAGGGGCCAGATACGCAGTATTTT. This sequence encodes CASSQGPDTQYF.

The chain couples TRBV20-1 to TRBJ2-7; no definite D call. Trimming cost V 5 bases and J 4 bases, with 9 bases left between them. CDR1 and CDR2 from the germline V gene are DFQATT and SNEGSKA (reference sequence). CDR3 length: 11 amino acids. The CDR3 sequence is CSALGYYEQYF. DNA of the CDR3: TGCAGTGCTCTAGGATATTACGAGCAGTACTTC.

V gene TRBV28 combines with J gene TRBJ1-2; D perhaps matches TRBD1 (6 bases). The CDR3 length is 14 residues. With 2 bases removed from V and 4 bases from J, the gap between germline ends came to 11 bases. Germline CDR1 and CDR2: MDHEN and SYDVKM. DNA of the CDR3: TGTGCCAGCAGTTTAGGGGGCTCGGGCTATGGCTACACCTTC. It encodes CASSLGGSGYGYTF.

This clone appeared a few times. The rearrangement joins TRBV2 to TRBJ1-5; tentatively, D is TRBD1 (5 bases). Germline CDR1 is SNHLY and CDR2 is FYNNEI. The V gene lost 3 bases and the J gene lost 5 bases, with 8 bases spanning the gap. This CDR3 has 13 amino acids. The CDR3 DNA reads TGTGCCAGCAGTGACAGGGTATATCAGCCCCAGCATTTT. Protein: CASSDRVYQPQHF.

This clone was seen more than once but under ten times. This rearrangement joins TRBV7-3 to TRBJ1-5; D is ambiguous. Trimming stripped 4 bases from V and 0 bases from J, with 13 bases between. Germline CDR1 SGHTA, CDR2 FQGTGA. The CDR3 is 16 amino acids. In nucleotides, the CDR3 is TGTGCCAGCAGCTACAACTCGCGGTATAGCAATCAGCCCCAGCATTTT. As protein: CASSYNSRYSNQPQHF.

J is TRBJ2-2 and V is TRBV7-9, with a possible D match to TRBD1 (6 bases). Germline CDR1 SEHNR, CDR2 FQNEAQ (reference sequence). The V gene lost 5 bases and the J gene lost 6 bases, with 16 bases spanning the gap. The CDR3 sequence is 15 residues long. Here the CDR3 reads CASSITGRASGELFF. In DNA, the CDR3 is TGTGCCAGCAGCATTACAGGGCGCGCCTCCGGGGAGCTGTTTTTT.

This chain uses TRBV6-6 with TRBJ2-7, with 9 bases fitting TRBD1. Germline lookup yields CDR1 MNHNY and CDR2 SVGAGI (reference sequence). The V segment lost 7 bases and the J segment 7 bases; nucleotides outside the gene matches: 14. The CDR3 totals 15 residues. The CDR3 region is CASINTGGANREQYF. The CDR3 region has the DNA TGTGCCAGCATTAACACAGGGGGCGCGAATAGGGAGCAGTACTTC.

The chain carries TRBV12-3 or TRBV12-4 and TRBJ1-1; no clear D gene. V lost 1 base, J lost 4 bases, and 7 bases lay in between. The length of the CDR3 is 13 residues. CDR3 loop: CASSLVEITEAFF. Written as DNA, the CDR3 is TGTGCCAGCAGTTTAGTTGAGATCACTGAAGCTTTCTTT.

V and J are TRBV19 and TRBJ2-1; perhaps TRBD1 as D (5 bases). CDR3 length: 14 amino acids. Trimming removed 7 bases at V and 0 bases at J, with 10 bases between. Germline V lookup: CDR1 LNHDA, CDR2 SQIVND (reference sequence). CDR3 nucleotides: TGTGCCAGTAAGGGGCAGTTCTCCTACAATGAGCAGTTCTTC. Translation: CASKGQFSYNEQFF.

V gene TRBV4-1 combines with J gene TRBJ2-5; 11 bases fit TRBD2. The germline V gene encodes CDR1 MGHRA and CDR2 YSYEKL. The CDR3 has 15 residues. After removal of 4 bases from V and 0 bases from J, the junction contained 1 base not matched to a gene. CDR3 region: CASSPLAGDQETQYF. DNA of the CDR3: TGCGCCAGCAGCCCACTAGCGGGGGACCAAGAGACCCAGTACTTC.

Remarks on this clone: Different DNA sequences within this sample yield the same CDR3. For the CDR3, the DNA is TGTGCCAGCTCACCACCCTCAGCTAACTATGGCTACACCTTC. Translation: CASSPPSANYGYTF. This chain connects TRBV18 to TRBJ1-2; D remains ambiguous. The germline V and J ends were trimmed by 0 bases and 0 bases, with 5 bases remaining between them. This CDR3 contains 14 residues. Germline V gene data show CDR1 as KGHSH and CDR2 as LQKENI.

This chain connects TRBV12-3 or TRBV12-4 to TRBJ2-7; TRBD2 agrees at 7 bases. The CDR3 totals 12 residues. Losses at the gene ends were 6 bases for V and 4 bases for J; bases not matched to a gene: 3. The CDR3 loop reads CASRGGRYEQYF. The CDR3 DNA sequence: TGTGCCAGCAGGGGGGGGAGATACGAGCAGTACTTC.

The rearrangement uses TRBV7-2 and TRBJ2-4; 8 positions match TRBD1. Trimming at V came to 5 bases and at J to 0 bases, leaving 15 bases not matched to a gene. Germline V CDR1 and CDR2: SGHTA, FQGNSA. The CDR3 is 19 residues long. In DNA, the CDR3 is TGTGCCAGCAGCGCTTCCCCGACAGGGGCCCTCCTAGCCAAAAACATTCAGTACTTC. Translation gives CASSASPTGALLAKNIQYF.

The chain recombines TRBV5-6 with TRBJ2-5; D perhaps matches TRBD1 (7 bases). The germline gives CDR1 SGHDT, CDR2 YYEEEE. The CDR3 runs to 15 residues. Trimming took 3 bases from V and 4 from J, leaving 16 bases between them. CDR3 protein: CASSSGTEGGETQYF. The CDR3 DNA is TGTGCCAGCAGCTCGGGGACAGAGGGGGGAGAGACCCAGTACTTC.

DNA of the CDR3: TGTGCCAGCAGTTTAGGGACAGGGGGGTACAATCAGCCCCAGCATTTT. This codes for CASSLGTGGYNQPQHF. The chain joins TRBV28 to TRBJ1-5; 11 bases are shared with TRBD1. The CDR3 is 16 residues long. The V gene end was trimmed by 2 bases and the J gene end by 3 bases; junction bases not matched to a gene: 3. The germline CDR1 and CDR2 sequences are MDHEN and SYDVKM.